The present T cell receptor beta chain was sequenced within a study of T cell repertoires in cytomegalovirus infection (dated by TCRdb to 2018 to 2020). Study-wide context: The peptide stimulations were aimed at well-studied HLA-B-restricted epitopes as well as recently identified HLA-C-restricted CMV epitopes, whose presentation resists viral immunomodulation. Donor HLA type was relevant to the analysis, because carriage of CMV infection together with the matching HLA type was indicated by public TCR beta signatures.

This clonotype was detected ten times or more. Its antigen is unknown. No much larger clone exists at a distance of one base, and base qualities are not known. CDR1 SNHLY and CDR2 FYNNEI are derived from the germline V gene. The CDR3 numbers 16 residues from cysteine through phenylalanine. Only the CDR3 portion is preserved as DNA: 48 bases, with reading frame beginning at the first base. For this chain, trimming is 4 bases at the V end and 2 bases at the J end, and the number of junction bases without a gene match is 7. The treatment or condition label on this specimen signifies: in vitro stimulation with specific CMV peptide epitopes to enrich CMV-specific T cells. Summary of the overall study and its limitations: The ex vivo response was dominated by HLA-C-restricted CMV-specific TCR beta clonotypes, and the single most frequent clonotype in two of eight donors was supplied by these HLA-C-restricted clonotypes. In both this cohort and an independent cohort of a few hundred donors, the cumulative frequency of public TCR beta family members distinguished carriers of CMV infection plus the relevant HLA type.

The sample was run on an Illumina HiSeq 1500. TCRdb ran its own pipeline on the public reads, namely fastp trimming at Q25 and MiXCR clone calling, and kept in-frame beta chains. Here each entry gathers all rows of one CDR3 protein and keeps the most common genes and DNA. Present in this sample are about 890,000 distinct CDR3 sequences, around 31% of which were seen just once. The ten largest clonotypes hold around 15% of the sample. The sequencing used cultured CD8+ T cells from PBMCs, collected from culture after CMV antigen stimulation. This sequence originates from a human donor in good health (CMV status not recorded). Some clones in this sample may be carry-over from other donors' samples. This receptor chain uses TRBV2 and TRBJ1-5, with 8 middle bases fitting TRBD1. CDR3 sequence: CASSGRGQGGNQPQHF. The DNA sequence is given as TGTGCCAGCAGTGGCAGGGGGCAGGGGGGCAATCAGCCCCAGCATTTT.